This T cell receptor beta chain appears in the sequencing data of a study of Graves' ophthalmopathy and Graves' hyperthyroidism. Scientists amplified the TCR beta CDR3 regions from RNA transcripts. Second-round multiplex PCR followed a first-round RT-PCR using HTBI primers. Each CDR3 protein is one row after TCRdb ran MiXCR on the multiplex PCR reads. The data show tens of thousands of distinct CDR3 sequences, approximately 52% seen once. This clonotype has a single count. CDR1 is DFQATT and CDR2 is SNEGSKA in the germline V gene (reference sequence). The CDR3 runs 14 residues. Trimming cost V 4 bases and J 3 bases; bases outside gene matches: 4.

Sequences were obtained from peripheral blood. The gene calls are TRBV20-1 and TRBJ2-3, with TRBD2 identical over 10 bases. The clonotype was recovered from an adult woman with Graves' ophthalmopathy. The CDR3 region is CSATGLAVTDTQYF. CDR3 DNA sequence: TGCAGTGCTACTGGACTAGCGGTTACAGATACGCAGTATTTT.